This T cell receptor beta chain was retrieved from a study of early T cells in non-severe SARS-CoV-2 infection. Whole-study context: Bulk RNA isolated from unsorted whole blood underwent sequencing; chains were not paired. The study, taken as a whole, reports: The matching step, a VDJdb search, favored anti-spike CD8 responses and missed private and CD4 specificities.

Germline V gives CDR1 SNHLY, CDR2 FYNNEI. This CDR3 is built from 15 residues. V dropped 3 bases and J dropped 0 bases, with 9 bases sitting between them. Attached unique molecular identifiers marked individual cDNA molecules. MiXCR was run by TCRdb on the 5' RACE reads, yielding one entry per CDR3 protein. The repertoire includes tens of thousands of distinct CDR3 sequences, around 13% of them detected once, and roughly 4.6% sits in the top ten. A word on this clonotype: What it recognizes is unknown.

This receptor was identified in an adult who was a healthcare worker with PCR-confirmed SARS-CoV-2 infection or an uninfected control (not recorded which). The chain links TRBV2 to TRBJ2-1; unclear D gene. What was sequenced was whole blood. This chain's CDR3 is CASSDDGPSYNEQFF. The CDR3 nucleotides are TGTGCCAGCAGTGACGACGGACCCTCCTACAATGAGCAGTTCTTC.